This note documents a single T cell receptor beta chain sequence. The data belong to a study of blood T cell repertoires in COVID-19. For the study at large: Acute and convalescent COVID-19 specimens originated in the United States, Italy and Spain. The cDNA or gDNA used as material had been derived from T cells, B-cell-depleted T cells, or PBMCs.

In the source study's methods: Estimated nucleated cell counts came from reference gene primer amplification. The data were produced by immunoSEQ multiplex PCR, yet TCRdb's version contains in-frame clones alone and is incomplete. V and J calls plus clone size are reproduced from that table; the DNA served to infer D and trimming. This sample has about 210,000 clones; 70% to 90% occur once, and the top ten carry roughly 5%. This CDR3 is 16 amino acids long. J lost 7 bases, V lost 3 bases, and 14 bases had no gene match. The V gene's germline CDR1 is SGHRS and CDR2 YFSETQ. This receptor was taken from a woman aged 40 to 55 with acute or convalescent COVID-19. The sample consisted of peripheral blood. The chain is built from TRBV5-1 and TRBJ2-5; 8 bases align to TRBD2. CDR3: CASSWETSGGWRTQYF. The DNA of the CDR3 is TGCGCCAGCAGCTGGGAAACTAGCGGTGGGTGGCGGACCCAGTACTTC. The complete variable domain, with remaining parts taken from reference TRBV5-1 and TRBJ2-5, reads KAGVTQTPRYLIKTRGQQVTLSCSPISGHRSVSWYQQTPGQGLQFLFEYFSETQRNKGNFPGRFSGRQFSNSRSEMNVSTLELGDSALYLCASSWETSGGWRTQYFGPGTRLLVL.